What follows are 29 T cell receptor beta chains derived from one specimen sequenced in a study of blood T cell repertoires in COVID-19. The data were produced by immunoSEQ multiplex PCR, yet TCRdb's version contains in-frame clones alone and is incomplete. The sample has hundreds of thousands of clones, around 84% seen once. Sequenced input: peripheral blood. The receptor source for this set is a woman older than 75 with active or convalescent COVID-19.

The V and J genes are TRBV7-9 and TRBJ2-5; perhaps TRBD1 as D (5 bases). The V and J ends lost 3 bases and 1 base respectively, with 12 bases between them. The CDR3 totals 15 residues. The germline CDR1 and CDR2 sequences are SEHNR and FQNEAQ (reference sequence). The DNA for the CDR3 is TGTGCCAGCAGCTTTAGGGGATACGGCCAAGAGACCCAGTACTTC. Its translation: CASSFRGYGQETQYF.

This rearrangement joins TRBV11-1 to TRBJ2-1; D not certain. Germline values: CDR1 SGHAT, CDR2 FQDESV (reference sequence). V shed 4 bases and J shed 11 bases, with 12 bases lying between them. This CDR3 is 12 amino acids long. The CDR3 DNA reads TGTGCCAGCAGCTCCTCAGTCACGAAGCAGTTCTTC. It codes for CASSSSVTKQFF.

V and J are TRBV9 and TRBJ2-1, with 9 bases lining up with TRBD2. The junction had 6 bases not matched to a gene; V was cut back by 2 bases and J by 6 bases. The CDR3 loop spans 15 amino acids. Looked up from germline, CDR1 is SGDLS and CDR2 is YYNGEE. The CDR3 is CASSVAGGRFNEQFF. The CDR3 DNA reads as TGTGCCAGCAGCGTCGCGGGGGGGAGATTCAATGAGCAGTTCTTC.

The rearrangement uses TRBV28 and TRBJ2-1; D call uncertain. V was pared by 6 bases and J by 4 bases, with 13 bases between. The germline gives CDR1 MDHEN, CDR2 SYDVKM. The CDR3 is 14 residues long. For the CDR3, the DNA is TGTGCCAGCAGGGATATCCAGGCTTACAATGAGCAGTTCTTC. Translating it yields CASRDIQAYNEQFF. The full variable domain, completed using reference TRBV28 and TRBJ2-1, is DVKVTQSSRYLVKRTGEKVFLECVQDMDHENMFWYRQDPGLGLRLIYFSYDVKMKEKGDIPEGYSVSREKKERFSLILESASTNQTSMYLCASRDIQAYNEQFFGPGTRLTVL.

This chain uses TRBV7-9 with TRBJ1-1; 8 bases are shared with TRBD1. The CDR3 length is 15 residues. With V trimmed by 5 bases and J by 5 bases, 10 bases remained unmatched. Germline V CDR1 and CDR2: SEHNR, FQNEAQ (reference sequence). The chain's CDR3 is CASSPRTGLGTEAFF. The CDR3 bases are TGTGCCAGCAGCCCGCGGACAGGGTTGGGAACTGAAGCTTTCTTT.

This clone has only one observation. This CDR3 reads CASSSRQDRGIWEQYF. The CDR3 nucleotides read TGTGCCAGTAGTTCGAGGCAGGACAGGGGGATTTGGGAGCAGTACTTC. V and J are TRBV19 and TRBJ2-7; TRBD1 matches at 10 bases. Germline V gene sequence: CDR1 LNHDA, CDR2 SQIVND (reference sequence). There are 16 residues in the CDR3. V trimming: 5 bases; J trimming: 7 bases; junction bases outside the gene matches: 14.

This sequence joins TRBV5-1 and TRBJ2-5; 10 bases map to TRBD1. CDR1 is SGHRS and CDR2 is YFSETQ in the germline V gene. This CDR3 comprises 17 residues. Trimming removed 0 bases from V and 2 bases from J; junction bases left unmatched: 7. CDR3 DNA sequence: TGCGCCAGCAGCTTGGGCACGACAGGGGGCGCTCAAGAGACCCAGTACTTC. Its protein is CASSLGTTGGAQETQYF.

This clone was found a few times. This CDR3 reads CASSQGSAGAYEQYF. Written as DNA, the CDR3 is TGCGCCAGCAGCCAAGGATCGGCGGGGGCTTACGAGCAGTACTTC. V gene TRBV4-1 combines with J gene TRBJ2-7; tentative D call: TRBD2 (7 bases). Trimming removed 1 base from V and 4 bases from J, with 14 bases in between. CDR3 length: 15 amino acids. Germline V gene data show CDR1 as MGHRA and CDR2 as YSYEKL.

In nucleotides, the CDR3 is TGTGCCAGCAGTTTCCGGGACAACTCCTACGAGCAGTACTTC. As protein: CASSFRDNSYEQYF. This chain connects TRBV6-2 or TRBV6-3 to TRBJ2-7; D may be TRBD1 (6 bases). The CDR3 length is 14 residues. The V gene's germline CDR1 is MNHEY and CDR2 SVGEGT. V was shortened by 4 bases and J by 0 bases, with 10 bases between the two germline ends.

The rearrangement links TRBV29-1 to TRBJ2-3; D ambiguous. The V end was cut by 4 bases, the J end by 6 bases, with 2 bases between. The CDR3 covers 9 residues. Germline V lookup: CDR1 SQVTM, CDR2 ANQGSEA. CDR3 residues: CSVADTQYF. The CDR3 DNA follows: TGCAGCGTTGCTGATACGCAGTATTTT.

This clone was seen a few times. The chain recombines TRBV7-6 with TRBJ2-1, with a weak D call TRBD2 (6 bases). The V end was cut by 7 bases, the J end by 0 bases, with 22 bases between. Germline CDR1 is SGHVS and CDR2 is FNYEAQ. This CDR3 has 18 amino acids. The CDR3 coding sequence is TGTGCCAGCACCCCAGGCGTCGCGGGGATTAGCTCCTACAATGAGCAGTTCTTC. Translated, it gives CASTPGVAGISSYNEQFF.

This chain joins TRBV5-1 and TRBJ1-1; 9 nucleotides match TRBD1. Trimming cost V 3 bases and J 0 bases; bases outside gene matches: 6. The V gene's germline CDR1 is SGHRS and CDR2 YFSETQ. This CDR3 region has 16 residues. This CDR3 reads CASSSRTGALNTEAFF. In DNA, the CDR3 is TGCGCCAGCAGCTCCCGGACAGGGGCCCTGAACACTGAAGCTTTCTTT. The variable domain in full, with the rest retrieved from reference TRBV5-1 and TRBJ1-1, is KAGVTQTPRYLIKTRGQQVTLSCSPISGHRSVSWYQQTPGQGLQFLFEYFSETQRNKGNFPGRFSGRQFSNSRSEMNVSTLELGDSALYLCASSSRTGALNTEAFFGQGTRLTVV.

This chain joins TRBV5-5 and TRBJ2-1, with D possibly TRBD1 on 5 matching bases. The CDR3 spans 15 residues. Germline lookup yields CDR1 SGHKS and CDR2 YYEKEE (reference sequence). The V end was cut by 2 bases, the J end by 7 bases, with 16 bases between. CDR3 DNA sequence: TGTGCCAGCAGCTTACGGCCGGACACCGGGAATGAGCAGTTCTTC. Translated, it gives CASSLRPDTGNEQFF.

The CDR3 loop reads CSVKQGALYEQYF. CDR3 coding DNA: TGCAGCGTCAAACAGGGGGCCCTGTACGAGCAGTACTTC. The chain is built from TRBV29-1 and TRBJ2-7, with TRBD1 identical over 9 bases. Losses at the gene ends were 6 bases for V and 4 bases for J; bases not matched to a gene: 7. The CDR3 contains 13 residues. The germline gives CDR1 SQVTM, CDR2 ANQGSEA.

The genes are TRBV10-3 and TRBJ2-6; the match to TRBD1 covers 10 bases. CDR1 and CDR2 from the germline V gene are ENHRY and SYGVKD. The CDR3 has 17 residues. V trimming: 5 bases; J trimming: 1 base; junction bases outside the gene matches: 5. The CDR3 spells CAISLDRGYSGANVLTF. The CDR3 bases are TGTGCCATCAGTCTGGACAGGGGGTATTCTGGGGCCAACGTCCTGACTTTC.

The count of this clone is one. This chain uses TRBV5-1 with TRBJ2-2, with 8 bases that match TRBD1. V lost 0 bases, J lost 4 bases, and 2 bases stayed unmatched. The CDR3 has 15 residues. The germline V gene encodes CDR1 SGHRS and CDR2 YFSETQ. The CDR3 sequence: CASSLAGGGTGELFF. The DNA for the CDR3 is TGCGCCAGCAGCTTGGCAGGGGGCGGCACCGGGGAGCTGTTTTTT.

DNA for the CDR3: TGTGCCTTTCAACCGGGACAGGGGGGCAACACCATATATTTT. Amino acid sequence: CAFQPGQGGNTIYF. The rearrangement links TRBV30 to TRBJ1-3, with 11 bases identical to TRBD1. The germline V gene encodes CDR1 GTSNPN and CDR2 SVGIG (reference sequence). CDR3 length equals 14 residues. V was clipped by 7 bases and J by 7 bases; unmatched bases: 9.

The V call is TRBV9, the J call TRBJ2-2; D perhaps matches TRBD2 (6 bases). From germline, CDR1 is SGDLS and CDR2 YYNGEE. The CDR3 is 16 amino acids. V gave up 0 bases and J gave up 5 bases, with 14 bases separating them. The CDR3 sequence is CASSVASSVKTGELFF. The CDR3 region has the DNA TGTGCCAGCAGCGTAGCGTCTAGCGTCAAAACCGGGGAGCTGTTTTTT.

The chain joins TRBV7-6 to TRBJ1-1, with D hard to call. Trimming left V 5 bases short and J 7 bases short, with 8 bases between. Germline loops: CDR1 SGHVS, CDR2 FNYEAQ. The CDR3 spans 11 residues. DNA of the CDR3: TGTGCCAGCAGCCCCCAGATTGAAGCTTTCTTT. The encoded protein is CASSPQIEAFF.

V usage is TRBV3-1 (or the pseudogene TRBV3-2) and J usage is TRBJ1-1; D not certain. CDR1 is LGHDT, CDR2 YNNKEL, per germline (reference sequence). This CDR3 is built from 11 residues. Trimming cost V 5 bases and J 5 bases, with 6 bases left between them. This chain's CDR3 is CASSAETEAFF. The DNA for the CDR3 is TGTGCCAGCAGCGCGGAAACTGAAGCTTTCTTT.

CDR3 amino acids: CASSVYYEQYF. For the CDR3, the DNA is TGTGCCAGCAGCGTCTACTACGAGCAGTACTTC. The rearrangement joins TRBV7-2 to TRBJ2-7, with no clear D. The V end lost 5 bases, the J end lost 3 bases, and 5 bases lay between the germline ends. The CDR3 covers 11 residues. In germline, CDR1 is SGHTA, CDR2 FQGNSA.

This clone was seen a single time. CDR3 coding DNA: TGTGCCAGCAGCTTAGAGGGTACGGGAAGGGCTTTCTTT. Its translation: CASSLEGTGRAFF. This chain uses TRBV7-9 with TRBJ1-1; the D is unclear. The V end lost 1 base, the J end lost 11 bases, and 14 bases lay between the germline ends. CDR3 length: 13 amino acids. The germline gives CDR1 SEHNR, CDR2 FQNEAQ (reference sequence).

The genes are TRBV15 and TRBJ1-4; D not certain. V was trimmed by 0 bases and J by 8 bases, leaving 13 bases between them. The CDR3 runs to 15 residues. The germline CDR1 and CDR2 sequences are LNHNV and YYDKDF (reference sequence). The CDR3 reads CATSRDGQDGEKLFF. The CDR3 DNA follows: TGTGCCACCAGCAGAGATGGTCAGGATGGAGAAAAACTGTTTTTT.

The J gene is TRBJ2-3, the V gene TRBV11-2; TRBD1 is a possible D gene (6 bases). Trimming took 4 bases from V and 0 from J, leaving 14 bases between them. Germline V gives CDR1 SGHAT, CDR2 FQNNGV. The CDR3 is made up of 16 amino acids. CDR3 sequence (DNA): TGTGCCAGCAGCTCCGGACAGAGTTATAGCACAGATACGCAGTATTTT. Protein product: CASSSGQSYSTDTQYF.

The V call is TRBV7-9, the J call TRBJ2-7; weak D call: TRBD2 (6 bases). The CDR3 loop spans 15 amino acids. The V end lost 5 bases, the J end lost 6 bases, and 20 bases lay between the germline ends. Germline loops: CDR1 SEHNR, CDR2 FQNEAQ (reference sequence). For the CDR3, the DNA is TGTGCCAGCAGCCCCCCGGGACTCGCAACTGGCGAGCAGTACTTC. Translation: CASSPPGLATGEQYF.

The genes are TRBV7-8 and TRBJ2-1; 7 bases fit TRBD2. Germline V gene data show CDR1 as SGHVS and CDR2 as FQNEAQ. CDR3 length equals 14 residues. The ends lost 3 bases at V and 4 bases at J; junction bases unmatched: 3. CDR3 bases: TGTGCCAGCAGCTTGGGGGGGATTTACAATGAGCAGTTCTTC. Residues: CASSLGGIYNEQFF.

The V call is TRBV20-1, the J call TRBJ2-7, with 9 nucleotides matching TRBD1. J lost 10 bases, V lost 3 bases, and 13 bases had no gene match. Germline V gene lookup returns CDR1 DFQATT and CDR2 SNEGSKA (reference sequence). CDR3 length equals 14 residues. This CDR3 is CSASTGTGTLTQYF. In DNA, the CDR3 is TGCAGTGCTAGTACCGGGACAGGGACCTTAACTCAGTACTTC.

The V gene is TRBV6-5, the J gene TRBJ2-1, with a possible D match to TRBD1 (6 bases). This CDR3 contains 15 residues. The V end lost 2 bases, the J end lost 9 bases, and 17 bases lay between the germline ends. Per the germline V gene, CDR1 is MNHEY and CDR2 is SVGAGI. CDR3 sequence (DNA): TGTGCCAGCAGTTACGAGCCCCAGGGGCTAGGTGAGCAGTTCTTC. Amino acid sequence: CASSYEPQGLGEQFF.

V usage is TRBV7-9 and J usage is TRBJ2-1, with TRBD2 matching 12 bases. V dropped 5 bases and J dropped 10; count of bases not matched to a gene: 12. The CDR3 covers 16 residues. Germline V gene sequence: CDR1 SEHNR, CDR2 FQNEAQ (reference sequence). This CDR3 reads CASSTNPGLAGPEQFF. In DNA form, the CDR3 reads TGTGCCAGCAGCACGAACCCGGGACTAGCGGGCCCAGAGCAGTTCTTC.